These 32 T cell receptor beta chains were all obtained from the same sample, sequenced in a study of blood T cell repertoires in COVID-19. Generated by immunoSEQ multiplex PCR, the TCRdb table keeps only in-frame clones and is missing some. This table holds approximately 200,000 clones, roughly 76% found once. The sequenced sample consisted of peripheral blood. These TCRs come from a human donor in a cohort sampled during active COVID-19.

This clone occurred a few times. This sequence joins TRBV25-1 and TRBJ1-2, with TRBD1 matching 10 bases. Trimming removed 0 bases from V and 8 bases from J; junction bases left unmatched: 6. This CDR3 has 15 residues. Germline V CDR1 and CDR2: MGHDK, SYGVNS. Here the CDR3 reads CASSEYPDRGRGYTF. In DNA, the CDR3 is TGTGCCAGCAGTGAATACCCCGACAGGGGGCGAGGCTACACCTTC.

This sequence joins TRBV4-3 and TRBJ1-6; TRBD1 aligns across 10 bases. The CDR3 sequence is 15 residues long. CDR1 is LGHNA and CDR2 is YSLEER in the germline V gene. V was clipped by 3 bases and J by 7 bases; unmatched bases: 3. The CDR3 bases are TGCGCCAGCAGCCAGGGGGACAGGGGAAATTCACCCCTCCACTTT. Residues: CASSQGDRGNSPLHF.

The chain links TRBV6-6 to TRBJ2-7; 7 bases match TRBD2. V gave up 7 bases and J gave up 6 bases; unmatched junction bases: 12. The CDR3 loop spans 14 amino acids. Germline V lookup: CDR1 MNHNY, CDR2 SVGAGI (reference sequence). The CDR3 region has the DNA TGTGCCAGCACCGTAAGCGGCGGGAGTGTCGAGCAGTACTTC. Translation: CASTVSGGSVEQYF.

This clone has only one observation. V usage is TRBV19 and J usage is TRBJ1-2, with 7 bases matching TRBD1. J was trimmed by 8 bases and V by 4 bases; bases with no gene match: 7. Germline V CDR1 and CDR2: LNHDA, SQIVND (reference sequence). The CDR3 sequence is 13 residues long. The CDR3 region has the DNA TGTGCCAGTAGTACCGACAGGGTTCAAGGCTACACCTTC. This gives the protein CASSTDRVQGYTF.

This chain links TRBV3-1 (or the pseudogene TRBV3-2) with TRBJ2-3; the match to TRBD2 covers 7 bases. The CDR3 extends over 17 amino acids. The germline V gene has CDR1 LGHDT and CDR2 YNNKEL (reference sequence). V trimming: 2 bases; J trimming: 0 bases; junction bases outside the gene matches: 8. In DNA, the CDR3 is TGTGCCAGCAGCCAAACCTCTCAGCGGGACAGCACAGATACGCAGTATTTT. This codes for CASSQTSQRDSTDTQYF.

The V call is TRBV15, the J call TRBJ1-4, with 10 bases identical to TRBD1. V dropped 4 bases and J dropped 0; count of bases not matched to a gene: 2. This CDR3 is 16 amino acids long. From germline, CDR1 is LNHNV and CDR2 YYDKDF (reference sequence). CDR3 amino acids: CATSKGTGATNEKLFF. DNA for the CDR3: TGTGCCACCAGCAAGGGGACAGGGGCAACTAATGAAAAACTGTTTTTT.

This chain links TRBV28 with TRBJ2-7, with 11 bases that match TRBD1. J gave up 5 bases and V 9 bases, and 3 bases lay outside the gene matches. The CDR3 extends over 12 amino acids. CDR1 and CDR2 (germline): MDHEN, SYDVKM. The CDR3 DNA follows: TGTGCCAGTTGGACAGGGGGCCACGAGCAGTACTTC. Protein: CASWTGGHEQYF.

The V gene is TRBV27, the J gene TRBJ1-4, with D hard to call. Germline CDR1 and CDR2: MNHEY and SMNVEV (reference sequence). This CDR3 contains 16 residues. V lost 2 bases to trimming and J lost 6 bases, with 16 bases between them. CDR3 sequence (DNA): TGTGCCAGCAGTTTAACCCGGGCAGAGGAGGATGAAAAACTGTTTTTT. It is translated as CASSLTRAEEDEKLFF.

The chain recombines TRBV7-9 with TRBJ1-2; 8 bases line up with TRBD1. CDR3 length: 13 amino acids. Per the germline V gene, CDR1 is SEHNR and CDR2 is FQNEAQ (reference sequence). J lost 7 bases, V lost 1 base, and 2 bases had no gene match. This chain's CDR3 is CASSLGQGSGYTF. For the CDR3, the DNA is TGTGCCAGCAGCTTAGGACAGGGGTCTGGCTACACCTTC.

The J gene is TRBJ2-1, the V gene TRBV7-2; TRBD1 agrees at 9 bases. Germline V gene lookup returns CDR1 SGHTA and CDR2 FQGNSA. V lost 3 bases and J lost 7; bases outside the gene matches: 13. The CDR3 has 17 residues. The CDR3 DNA sequence: TGTGCCAGCAGCTTCACACCCCTAAGGGACAGGGAAAATGAGCAGTTCTTC. Its translation: CASSFTPLRDRENEQFF. The full variable domain, completed using reference TRBV7-2 and TRBJ2-1, is GAGVSQSPSNKVTEKGKDVELRCDPISGHTALYWYRQSLGQGLEFLIYFQGNSAPDKSGLPSDRFSAERTGGSVSTLTIQRTQQEDSAVYLCASSFTPLRDRENEQFFGPGTRLTVL.

This chain uses TRBV28 with TRBJ2-7; D remains ambiguous. CDR3 length equals 14 residues. V shed 3 bases and J shed 4 bases, with 13 bases lying between them. The germline V gene encodes CDR1 MDHEN and CDR2 SYDVKM. This chain's CDR3 is CASSFSGLPYEQYF. The CDR3 bases are TGTGCCAGCAGTTTTTCTGGCCTTCCTTACGAGCAGTACTTC.

The chain recombines TRBV14 with TRBJ2-7; D remains unclear. The CDR3 runs to 14 residues. V was pared by 0 bases and J by 3 bases, with 9 bases between. CDR1 is SGHDN and CDR2 is FVKESK in the germline V gene. Here the CDR3 DNA reads TGTGCCAGCAGCCAAGAGGGCACGTACTACGAGCAGTACTTC. Its translation: CASSQEGTYYEQYF. Using reference TRBV14 and TRBJ2-7 for the parts outside the CDR3, the full variable domain is EAGVTQFPSHSVIEKGQTVTLRCDPISGHDNLYWYRRVMGKEIKFLLHFVKESKQDESGMPNNRFLAERTGGTYSTLKVQPAELEDSGVYFCASSQEGTYYEQYFGPGTRLTVT.

This chain uses TRBV3-1 (or the pseudogene TRBV3-2) with TRBJ2-7; weak D call: TRBD1 (6 bases). CDR3 length: 13 residues. Germline-derived CDR1 and CDR2 are LGHDT and YNNKEL (reference sequence). With 2 bases removed from V and 6 bases from J, the gap between germline ends came to 11 bases. CDR3 loop: CASSQLRTAEQYF. The CDR3 DNA sequence: TGTGCCAGCAGCCAACTCAGGACAGCCGAGCAGTACTTC.

V and J are TRBV13 and TRBJ2-1, with D maybe TRBD2 (6 bases). V lost 5 bases and J 1 base, leaving 15 bases between the germline ends. Germline V gene sequence: CDR1 PRHDT, CDR2 FYEKMQ (reference sequence). The CDR3 is made up of 16 amino acids. The CDR3 region is CASSGAGGVSYNEQFF. The CDR3 coding sequence is TGTGCCAGCAGCGGGGCGGGCGGGGTATCCTACAATGAGCAGTTCTTC.

A single count supports this clone. The chain's CDR3 is CAISVQQYNEQFF. CDR3 bases: TGTGCCATCAGTGTCCAACAGTACAATGAGCAGTTCTTC. The chain is built from TRBV10-3 and TRBJ2-1, with D unresolved. V shed 4 bases and J shed 4 bases, with 8 bases lying between them. The CDR3 length is 13 residues. Germline lookup yields CDR1 ENHRY and CDR2 SYGVKD.

V and J are TRBV18 and TRBJ1-4; tentatively, D is TRBD1 (5 bases). The CDR3 sequence is 12 residues long. Trimming cost V 5 bases and J 11 bases, with 12 bases left between them. Germline V gives CDR1 KGHSH, CDR2 LQKENI. The CDR3 nucleotides read TGTGCCAGCTCAGGGGGAGGCGAGAAACTGTTTTTT. Its translation is CASSGGGEKLFF. The variable domain in full, completed from reference TRBV18 and TRBJ1-4, reads NAGVMQNPRHLVRRRGQEARLRCSPMKGHSHVYWYRQLPEEGLKFMVYLQKENIIDESGMPKERFSAEFPKEGPSILRIQQVVRGDSAAYFCASSGGGEKLFFGSGTQLSVL.

The genes are TRBV30 and TRBJ2-7; 10 bases align to TRBD1. The CDR3 sequence is 14 residues long. Germline CDR1 GTSNPN, CDR2 SVGIG (reference sequence). J gave up 2 bases and V 2 bases, and 3 bases lay outside the gene matches. DNA of the CDR3: TGTGCCTGGAGTAAAGGGACAGGGGCCTACGAGCAGTACTTC. This codes for CAWSKGTGAYEQYF.

The V gene is TRBV7-9, the J gene TRBJ2-7; tentatively, D is TRBD2 (5 bases). CDR3 length: 12 residues. CDR1 and CDR2 (germline): SEHNR, FQNEAQ (reference sequence). The V gene lost 6 bases and the J gene lost 4 bases, with 10 bases spanning the gap. In DNA, the CDR3 is TGTGCCAGCAGTCGGACTGGATACGAGCAGTACTTC. Translated, it gives CASSRTGYEQYF.

A word on this clone: At the DNA level, this CDR3 is encoded by other sequences in the same sample as well. The V call is TRBV6-5, the J call TRBJ2-7, with a tentative D call TRBD1 (6 bases). V lost 2 bases and J lost 6, with 8 bases in between. The CDR3 extends over 12 amino acids. Germline CDR1 and CDR2: MNHEY and SVGAGI. CDR3 amino acids: CASSYRGGEQYF. CDR3 nucleotides: TGTGCCAGCAGTTACCGAGGGGGCGAGCAGTACTTC.

Comments on this clone: Other DNA sequences from this sample encode an identical CDR3 as well. This sequence joins TRBV19 and TRBJ1-1, with 8 bases fitting TRBD1. Germline assignment: CDR1 LNHDA and CDR2 SQIVND (reference sequence). The CDR3 is made up of 14 amino acids. J lost 1 base, V lost 3 bases, and 1 base had no gene match. Here the CDR3 reads CASSIGQGNTEAFF. Here the CDR3 DNA reads TGTGCCAGTAGTATTGGACAGGGGAACACTGAAGCTTTCTTT.

This chain uses TRBV9 with TRBJ2-7; 10 bases map to TRBD2. V dropped 4 bases and J dropped 5; count of bases not matched to a gene: 24. Per the germline V gene, CDR1 is SGDLS and CDR2 is YYNGEE. The CDR3 is 20 residues long. The chain's CDR3 is CASSTSVGASGRTWGDEQYF. The DNA for the CDR3 is TGTGCCAGCAGCACCTCTGTCGGGGCTAGCGGGAGAACTTGGGGCGACGAGCAGTACTTC.

The chain joins TRBV5-1 to TRBJ1-3, with 9 bases identical to TRBD1. The V and J ends lost 5 bases and 0 bases, in that order; junction bases with no gene match: 9. This CDR3 has 17 amino acids. The germline V gene encodes CDR1 SGHRS and CDR2 YFSETQ. The CDR3 reads CASSERQGVTSGNTIYF. The CDR3 DNA sequence: TGCGCCAGCAGTGAACGACAGGGGGTAACCTCTGGAAACACCATATATTTT.

This clone was recorded once. This chain uses TRBV7-2 with TRBJ2-3, with 7 bases that match TRBD2. There are 16 residues in the CDR3. V shed 1 base and J 8 bases; nucleotides not matched to a gene: 12. Germline V gene lookup returns CDR1 SGHTA and CDR2 FQGNSA. The CDR3 bases are TGTGCCAGCAGCTTAGATGTGGGCGGGAGCCGGGCTACGCAGTATTTT. Residues: CASSLDVGGSRATQYF.

V is TRBV5-4 and J is TRBJ1-4, with 7 bases aligning to TRBD1. The CDR3 runs to 15 residues. J lost 4 bases, V lost 1 base, and 4 bases had no gene match. Germline V lookup: CDR1 SGHNT, CDR2 YYREEE (reference sequence). CDR3 amino acids: CASSLQGTVNEKLFF. The CDR3 DNA is TGTGCCAGCAGCTTGCAAGGGACAGTTAATGAAAAACTGTTTTTT.

The chain recombines TRBV7-3 with TRBJ2-7, with TRBD1 as a possible D gene (6 bases). V was shortened by 8 bases and J by 3 bases, with 14 bases between the two germline ends. CDR1 is SGHTA, CDR2 FQGTGA, per germline. This CDR3 is 13 amino acids long. This CDR3 is CASAQGPDYEQYF. The CDR3, as DNA: TGTGCCAGCGCACAGGGTCCCGACTACGAGCAGTACTTC. The full variable domain, in which reference TRBV7-3 and TRBJ2-7 provide the parts outside the CDR3, is GAGVSQTPSNKVTEKGKYVELRCDPISGHTALYWYRQSLGQGPEFLIYFQGTGAADDSGLPNDRFFAVRPEGSVSTLKIQRTERGDSAVYLCASAQGPDYEQYFGPGTRLTVT.

This chain joins TRBV30 and TRBJ1-1; 8 bases line up with TRBD1. In germline, CDR1 is GTSNPN, CDR2 SVGIG (reference sequence). Losses at the gene ends were 5 bases for V and 9 bases for J; bases not matched to a gene: 14. The CDR3 has 14 amino acids. For the CDR3, the DNA is TGTGCCTGGGCCCTTCAGGGGGCTGTAGGGAAAGCTTTCTTT. Translation: CAWALQGAVGKAFF.

Notes on this clone: The same CDR3 is also encoded by other DNA sequences in this sample. The chain is built from TRBV7-9 and TRBJ2-1; 13 bases align to TRBD2. The CDR3 is 17 residues long. Germline V gene data show CDR1 as SEHNR and CDR2 as FQNEAQ (reference sequence). V dropped 5 bases and J dropped 0; count of bases not matched to a gene: 4. The CDR3 bases are TGTGCCAGCAGCCCCCGGACTAGCGGGAGCTCCTACAATGAGCAGTTCTTC. This translates into CASSPRTSGSSYNEQFF.

The CDR3 region has the DNA TGTGCCAGTAGTGTGACCGGGACAGGGTTTGAATCGGCTTTCTTT. Amino acid sequence: CASSVTGTGFESAFF. The V call is TRBV19, the J call TRBJ1-1; 9 bases align to TRBD1. This CDR3 is built from 15 residues. V shed 5 bases, J shed 11 bases, and the junction held 15 bases outside the gene matches. CDR1 is LNHDA and CDR2 is SQIVND in the germline V gene (reference sequence).

The CDR3 protein is CASSFRSQGSSSYGYTF. Written as DNA, the CDR3 is TGCGCCAGCAGCTTCAGATCGCAGGGTTCGTCTAGCTATGGCTACACCTTC. V gene TRBV5-1 combines with J gene TRBJ1-2; weak D call: TRBD1 (5 bases). The CDR3 is 17 amino acids. Trimming left V 2 bases short and J 4 bases short, with 21 bases between. Germline V gene sequence: CDR1 SGHRS, CDR2 YFSETQ.

The chain carries TRBV15 and TRBJ2-7, with D tentatively TRBD1 (6 bases). CDR1 and CDR2 (germline): LNHNV, YYDKDF (reference sequence). The CDR3 consists of 15 residues. With 5 bases removed from V and 3 bases from J, the gap between germline ends came to 17 bases. CDR3 sequence reads: CATSLGRQAVYEQYF. CDR3 sequence (DNA): TGTGCCACCAGCTTAGGGAGACAGGCCGTCTACGAGCAGTACTTC. Supplemented by reference TRBV15 and TRBJ2-7, the full variable domain reads DAMVIQNPRYQVTQFGKPVTLSCSQTLNHNVMYWYQQKSSQAPKLLFHYYDKDFNNEADTPDNFQSRRPNTSFCFLDIRSPGLGDTAMYLCATSLGRQAVYEQYFGPGTRLTVT.

This chain connects TRBV6-2 or TRBV6-3 to TRBJ1-5, with D perhaps matching TRBD1 (5 bases). Germline V lookup: CDR1 MNHEY, CDR2 SVGEGT. This CDR3 spans 18 amino acids. The V and J ends lost 2 bases and 0 bases respectively, with 17 bases between them. The CDR3 protein is CASSYTLPGLYSNQPQHF. As DNA, the CDR3 is TGTGCCAGCAGTTACACTCTACCAGGGCTCTATAGCAATCAGCCCCAGCATTTT.

This clone was recorded once. This chain joins TRBV24-1 and TRBJ2-7; D gene unclear. The CDR3 totals 11 residues. Germline V gene sequence: CDR1 KGHDR, CDR2 SFDVKD. Trimming cost V 4 bases and J 7 bases, with 7 bases left between them. The CDR3: CATSDREEQYF. The DNA of the CDR3 is TGTGCCACCAGTGACCGTGAGGAGCAGTACTTC.